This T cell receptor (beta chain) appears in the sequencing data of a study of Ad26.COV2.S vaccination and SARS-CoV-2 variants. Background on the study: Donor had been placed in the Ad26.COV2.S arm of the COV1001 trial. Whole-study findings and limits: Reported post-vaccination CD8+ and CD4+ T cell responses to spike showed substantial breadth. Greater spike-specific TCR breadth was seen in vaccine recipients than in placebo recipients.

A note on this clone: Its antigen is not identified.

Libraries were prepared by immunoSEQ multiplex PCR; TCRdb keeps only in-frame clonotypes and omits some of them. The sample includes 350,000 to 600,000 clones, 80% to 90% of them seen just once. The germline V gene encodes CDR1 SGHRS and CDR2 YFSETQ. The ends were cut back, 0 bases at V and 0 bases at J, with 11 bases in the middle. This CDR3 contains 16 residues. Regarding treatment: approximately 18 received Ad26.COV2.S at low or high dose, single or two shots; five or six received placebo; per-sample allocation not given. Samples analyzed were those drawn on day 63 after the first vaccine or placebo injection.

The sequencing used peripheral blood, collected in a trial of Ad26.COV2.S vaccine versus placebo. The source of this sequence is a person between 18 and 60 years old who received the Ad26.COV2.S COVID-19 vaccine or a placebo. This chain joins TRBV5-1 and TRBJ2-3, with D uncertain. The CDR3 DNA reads TGCGCCAGCAGCTTGGCCGTCTTGTCTAGCACAGATACGCAGTATTTT. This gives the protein CASSLAVLSSTDTQYF. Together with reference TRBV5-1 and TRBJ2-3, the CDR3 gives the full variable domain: KAGVTQTPRYLIKTRGQQVTLSCSPISGHRSVSWYQQTPGQGLQFLFEYFSETQRNKGNFPGRFSGRQFSNSRSEMNVSTLELGDSALYLCASSLAVLSSTDTQYFGPGTRLTVL.